These 2 T cell receptor beta chains came from one sample sequenced in a study of monozygotic twins with inflammatory bowel disease. TCRdb reprocessed the 5' RACE reads and stores each CDR3 protein as one record, lacking DNA. In all, the sample yields some 400,000 distinct CDR3 sequences. The sequencing sample was made of blood. These receptors were taken from a human donor with ulcerative colitis or Crohn's disease, or a healthy co-twin of an affected twin (not recorded which).

J is TRBJ2-1 and V is TRBV7-2; TCRdb's D call, TRBD1, is unchecked because there is no DNA. The CDR3 consists of 15 residues. Germline V lookup: CDR1 SGHTA, CDR2 FQGNSA. CDR3: CASSPRTGDYNEQFF.

The rearrangement joins TRBV12-3 or TRBV12-4 to TRBJ2-7. CDR3 size: 13 residues. The CDR3 reads CASSLDGFYEQYF.